These T cell receptor beta chains were read from a single sample in a study of T-cell reconstitution after alpha-beta-depleted transplantation in children. Each CDR3 protein is one row after TCRdb ran MiXCR on the PCR reads. The sample lists 90,000 to 150,000 distinct CDR3 sequences; roughly 23% were seen once. This sample comprised PBMCs, mostly from graft donor cells, obtained 180 days after TCRalphabeta/CD19-depleted stem cell transplant. Receptors were obtained from a male patient aged 2 to 9 who had a stem cell transplant for chronic granulomatous disease, so the T cells may come from the graft donor. Both conserved end residues are part of each CDR3. The D gene is left open where the match is weak. For some rows the clone size is stated as once, few or many, or as a class when expanded; others skip it.

clone size,D gene,J gene,V gene,CDR3 protein,CDR3 DNA
.,TRBD1,TRBJ1-1,TRBV15,CATSRDTRADRHTEAFF,TGTGCCACCAGCAGAGATACTCGGGCGGACAGGCACACTGAAGCTTTCTTT
.,TRBD2,TRBJ2-5,TRBV12-3/TRBV12-4,CASSRIGLAGGETQYF,TGTGCCAGCAGCAGAATAGGACTAGCGGGGGGAGAGACCCAGTACTTC
few,.,TRBJ2-3,TRBV5-1,CASSLVGVEDTQYF,TGCGCCAGCAGCTTGGTGGGTGTGGAAGATACGCAGTATTTT
many,TRBD1,TRBJ1-1,TRBV12-3/TRBV12-4,CASRLRGQPMNTEAFF,TGTGCCAGCAGACTTAGGGGACAGCCCATGAACACTGAAGCTTTCTTT
.,TRBD1,TRBJ1-2,TRBV7-9,CASTNRGLDGYTF,TGTGCCAGCACTAACAGGGGATTGGATGGCTACACCTTC
.,.,TRBJ2-7,TRBV11-2,CASSFGESYEQYF,TGTGCCAGCAGCTTTGGGGAATCCTACGAGCAGTACTTC
many,TRBD2,TRBJ2-3,TRBV5-5,CASSLLAGGRDTQYF,TGTGCCAGCAGCTTATTAGCGGGAGGGAGGGATACGCAGTATTTT
many,.,TRBJ2-3,TRBV5-1,CASSPGGDTQYF,TGCGCCAGCAGCCCGGGCGGGGATACGCAGTATTTT
many,TRBD1,TRBJ2-3,TRBV3-1,CASSRRNLQGLSQYF,TGTGCCAGCAGCCGACGCAATTTACAGGGGTTGTCGCAGTATTTT
many,.,TRBJ1-6,TRBV20-1,CSASRPRTAQLSPLHF,TGCAGTGCTAGTAGACCCAGGACAGCCCAACTTTCACCCCTCCACTTT
few,.,TRBJ2-1,TRBV21-1,CASSSYRDYNEQFF,TGTGCCAGCAGCAGCTACCGGGACTACAATGAGCAGTTCTTC
few,.,TRBJ2-5,TRBV20-1,CSAQTDSQETQYF,TGCAGTGCACAAACCGACAGCCAAGAGACCCAGTACTTC
few,TRBD1,TRBJ2-7,TRBV19,CASRTSGTGQGEQYF,TGTGCCAGTAGGACCTCCGGGACAGGGCAGGGCGAGCAGTACTTC
many,TRBD1,TRBJ2-4,TRBV28,CASSSRQGLNIQYF,TGTGCCAGCAGTTCGCGACAGGGTTTGAACATTCAGTACTTC
many,.,TRBJ1-2,TRBV20-1,CSARDRGRDEGYTF,TGCAGTGCTAGAGATCGGGGGAGGGATGAAGGCTACACCTTC
few,TRBD2,TRBJ2-1,TRBV5-1,CASSLGLAGGDGEQFF,TGCGCCAGCAGCTTGGGGCTAGCGGGAGGGGACGGTGAGCAGTTCTTC
.,TRBD2,TRBJ2-7,TRBV6-2/TRBV6-3,CASSRTSGSYEQYF,TGTGCCAGCAGCCGGACTAGCGGGAGCTACGAGCAGTACTTC
many,.,TRBJ2-7,TRBV28,CASSSKGSVFYEQYF,TGTGCCAGCAGTTCCAAGGGATCGGTTTTCTACGAGCAGTACTTC
many,.,TRBJ2-7,TRBV6-6,CASSYKGSYEQYF,TGTGCCAGCAGTTACAAGGGCTCCTACGAGCAGTACTTC
.,.,TRBJ2-1,TRBV10-3,CAISWTIYNEQFF,TGTGCCATCAGTTGGACAATCTACAATGAGCAGTTCTTC
few,.,TRBJ1-4,TRBV6-5,CASRGGVEKLFF,TGTGCCAGCAGGGGAGGGGTTGAAAAACTGTTTTTT
.,TRBD1,TRBJ2-3,TRBV29-1,CSVDRTGPFTDTQYF,TGCAGCGTCGACCGGACAGGGCCCTTCACAGATACGCAGTATTTT
few,.,TRBJ2-1,TRBV9,CASSVNRLLSSYNEQFF,TGTGCCAGCAGCGTAAATAGACTGTTGAGCTCCTACAATGAGCAGTTCTTC
few,TRBD2,TRBJ2-7,TRBV19,CASSTLAGVYEQYF,TGTGCCAGTAGTACGCTAGCGGGAGTCTACGAGCAGTACTTC
many,.,TRBJ1-2,TRBV7-2,CASSLKGYGYTF,TGTGCCAGCAGCTTAAAAGGGTATGGCTACACCTTC
many,.,TRBJ2-3,TRBV5-5,CASTHWTLPSDTQYF,TGTGCCAGCACTCACTGGACCCTCCCGTCAGATACGCAGTATTTT
.,TRBD1,TRBJ2-5,TRBV5-1,CASSLADRGHETQYF,TGCGCCAGCAGCTTGGCGGACAGGGGGCACGAGACCCAGTACTTC
few,.,TRBJ1-1,TRBV12-3/TRBV12-4,CASSITTGNTEAFF,TGTGCCAGCAGTATAACGACAGGGAACACTGAAGCTTTCTTT
few,TRBD1,TRBJ2-7,TRBV5-1,CASSSGQGYSGRRGEQYF,TGCGCCAGCAGCTCGGGACAGGGGTACAGCGGGAGACGGGGCGAGCAGTACTTC
once,TRBD2,TRBJ2-2,TRBV10-3,CAISETGLAGAGELFF,TGTGCCATCAGTGAGACCGGACTAGCGGGAGCTGGGGAGCTGTTTTTT
.,.,TRBJ1-3,TRBV4-1,CASSHPDSPTGNTIYF,TGCGCCAGCAGCCACCCTGACAGCCCCACTGGAAACACCATATATTTT
.,.,TRBJ2-5,TRBV12-3/TRBV12-4,CASSLQLRETQYF,TGTGCCAGCAGTTTACAGTTGCGGGAGACCCAGTACTTC
many,TRBD1,TRBJ1-1,TRBV7-8,CASSSTGTNTEAFF,TGTGCCAGCAGCTCGACAGGGACGAACACTGAAGCTTTCTTT
many,TRBD1,TRBJ2-7,TRBV7-6,CASSPQGARFEQYF,TGTGCCAGCAGCCCGCAGGGGGCGCGTTTCGAGCAGTACTTC
.,.,TRBJ2-7,TRBV27,CASSFPDRASTSYEQYF,TGTGCCAGCAGTTTCCCCGACAGGGCCTCGACTAGCTACGAGCAGTACTTC
.,.,TRBJ2-7,TRBV29-1,CSVSPRGAYYEQYF,TGCAGCGTCTCGCCTAGGGGGGCTTACTACGAGCAGTACTTC
many,.,TRBJ2-2,TRBV20-1,CSARGSGLKNTGELFF,TGCAGTGCTAGGGGTTCCGGACTCAAGAACACCGGGGAGCTGTTTTTT
.,TRBD1,TRBJ2-7,TRBV5-1,CASSKAGTGPNSGSYEQYF,TGCGCCAGCAGTAAAGCCGGGACAGGGCCAAATTCAGGCTCCTACGAGCAGTACTTC
.,TRBD1,TRBJ2-2,TRBV28,CASSPQDRFWDNTGELFF,TGTGCCAGCAGTCCCCAGGACAGGTTTTGGGACAACACCGGGGAGCTGTTTTTT
.,TRBD2,TRBJ2-1,TRBV4-1,CASSHEFSGRDAYNEQFF,TGCGCCAGCAGCCATGAGTTTAGCGGGAGAGACGCCTACAATGAGCAGTTCTTC
many,TRBD1,TRBJ2-7,TRBV12-3/TRBV12-4,CASSFDRGLYEQYF,TGTGCCAGCAGTTTCGACAGGGGGCTCTACGAGCAGTACTTC
.,.,TRBJ2-1,TRBV20-1,CSARSGPGFNNEQFF,TGCAGTGCTAGATCTGGACCGGGATTCAACAATGAGCAGTTCTTC
many,.,TRBJ2-1,TRBV29-1,CSPLSGNEQFF,TGCAGCCCGCTCTCAGGAAATGAGCAGTTCTTC
.,.,TRBJ1-1,TRBV29-1,CSVVPFRGNTEAFF,TGCAGCGTTGTACCGTTCCGGGGGAACACTGAAGCTTTCTTT